The entry below gives a single T cell receptor (beta chain) sequence along with its context. Its target is not known. The CDR3 sequence is 13 residues long. The V gene's germline CDR1 is WNHNN and CDR2 SYGVQD (reference sequence). J gave up 7 bases and V 6 bases, and 6 bases lay outside the gene matches. The sample is drawn from a study of cytomegalovirus exposure and HLA in healthy donors. Study-wide background: As released early, the data held about 85 million unique TCRs from HLA-typed donors. Study results and limitations: The only immune exposure information that was available was CMV serostatus.

PCR amplification relied on 60 Vbeta primers (plus 13 Jbeta primers). Only in-frame clones appear in the TCRdb table, and some are missing; sequencing was by immunoSEQ multiplex PCR. The table has 70,000 to 90,000 clones, less than 85% seen once. The receptor was derived from a man in his sixties in good health and CMV-seronegative. The rearrangement links TRBV10-1 to TRBJ1-5, with 7 bases lining up with TRBD1. The sequenced material came from PBMCs. For the CDR3, the DNA is TGCGCCAGCAGCCCTGACAGGGCGCAGCCCCAGCATTTT. It translates to CASSPDRAQPQHF.